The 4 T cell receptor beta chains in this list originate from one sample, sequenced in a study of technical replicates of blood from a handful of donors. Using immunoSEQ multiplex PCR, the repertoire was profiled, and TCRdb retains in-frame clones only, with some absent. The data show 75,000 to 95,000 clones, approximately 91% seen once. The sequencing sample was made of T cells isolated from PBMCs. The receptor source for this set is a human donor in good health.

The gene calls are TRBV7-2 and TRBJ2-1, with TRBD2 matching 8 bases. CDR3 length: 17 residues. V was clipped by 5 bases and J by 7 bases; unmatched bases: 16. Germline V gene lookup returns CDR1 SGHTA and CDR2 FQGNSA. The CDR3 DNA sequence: TGTGCCAGCAGCCTTAACACTCTCTTGCGGGAGGTTAATGAGCAGTTCTTC. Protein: CASSLNTLLREVNEQFF.

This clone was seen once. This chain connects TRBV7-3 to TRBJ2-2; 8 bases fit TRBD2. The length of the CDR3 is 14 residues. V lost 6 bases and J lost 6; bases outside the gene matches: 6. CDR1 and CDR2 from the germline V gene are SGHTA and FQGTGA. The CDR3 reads CASRPGGAAGELFF. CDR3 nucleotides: TGTGCCAGCAGGCCGGGGGGGGCCGCCGGGGAGCTGTTTTTT.

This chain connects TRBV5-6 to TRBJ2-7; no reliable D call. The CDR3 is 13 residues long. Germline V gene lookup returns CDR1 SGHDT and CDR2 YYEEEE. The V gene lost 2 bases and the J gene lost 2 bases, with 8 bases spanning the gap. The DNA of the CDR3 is TGTGCCAGCAGCTTCTACAGCCCCTACGAGCAGTACTTC. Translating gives CASSFYSPYEQYF.

The CDR3, as DNA: TGTGCCAGTAGTTCTCCGTGGGGCGATTACGAGCAGTACTTC. This codes for CASSSPWGDYEQYF. The chain is built from TRBV19 and TRBJ2-7, with TRBD1 as a possible D gene (5 bases). Trimming pared 5 bases from V and 4 bases from J, leaving 15 bases between. This CDR3 has 14 amino acids. In germline, CDR1 is LNHDA, CDR2 SQIVND (reference sequence).